These T cell receptor beta chains were read from a single sample in a study of T cell responses to AZD1222 COVID-19 vaccine. Some clones are missing from TCRdb's copy, which holds only in-frame ones; the method was immunoSEQ multiplex PCR. This sample carries just under 95,000 clones, roughly 90% of them seen once, and the ten largest clones take 22%. Material: peripheral blood, obtained on day 0 of AZD1222 vaccination. All receptors derive from an adult in good health. CDR3s include the opening cysteine and the closing phenylalanine or tryptophan. A D gene is named only where the DNA matches it firmly. The size entry is marked missing in some rows and otherwise reads once, few, many or a size class.

D gene	V gene	clone size	J gene	CDR3 protein	CDR3 DNA
TRBD1	TRBV5-4	.	TRBJ2-3	CASSHRDRGTDTQYF	TGTGCCAGCAGCCACCGGGACAGGGGCACAGATACGCAGTATTTT
TRBD2	TRBV19	.	TRBJ2-1	CASSISTSGSSYNEQFF	TGTGCCAGTAGTATCTCGACTAGCGGGAGCTCCTACAATGAGCAGTTCTTC
.	TRBV11-2	.	TRBJ2-3	CASSHHIWGRKGTQYF	TGTGCCAGCAGCCACCATATCTGGGGTCGCAAGGGTACGCAGTATTTT
TRBD1	TRBV19	.	TRBJ1-2	CASSVASDRGLYGYTF	TGTGCCAGTTCGGTTGCTTCGGACAGGGGGCTTTATGGCTACACCTTC
.	TRBV2	.	TRBJ1-2	CASGDSLDYGYTF	TGTGCCAGCGGCGACTCGTTGGACTATGGCTACACCTTC
.	TRBV18	.	TRBJ1-5	CASSPQPNQPQHF	TGTGCCAGCTCACCCCAGCCGAATCAGCCCCAGCATTTT
.	TRBV3-1/TRBV3-2	.	TRBJ1-1	CASSQRQGLSEAFF	TGTGCCAGCAGCCAAAGGCAGGGGCTTTCTGAAGCTTTCTTT
.	TRBV27	.	TRBJ1-2	CASSRELGNYGYTF	TGTGCCAGCAGCCGCGAATTGGGGAACTATGGCTACACCTTC
.	TRBV3-1/TRBV3-2	.	TRBJ1-2	CASSQDLGRGYTF	TGTGCCAGCAGCCAAGATCTGGGGAGGGGCTACACCTTC
.	TRBV6-5	.	TRBJ1-2	CASSYYRPEGLGYTF	TGTGCCAGCAGTTACTATAGGCCCGAAGGGTTAGGCTACACCTTC
.	TRBV7-2	.	TRBJ1-6	CASSLLGSPLHF	TGTGCCAGCAGCTTACTGGGGTCACCCCTCCACTTT
.	TRBV10-1	.	TRBJ2-7	CASSESGPHLYEQYF	TGCGCCAGCAGTGAGTCGGGACCTCACCTCTACGAGCAGTACTTC
.	TRBV4-3	once	TRBJ2-7	CASSQVAGPTPYEQYF	TGCGCCAGCAGCCAAGTTGCAGGGCCTACTCCCTACGAGCAGTACTTC
.	TRBV7-8	.	TRBJ1-5	CASSRDGFNEPQHF	TGTGCCAGCAGCCGAGACGGGTTTAATGAGCCCCAGCATTTT
TRBD1	TRBV12-5	.	TRBJ1-2	CASGLEAGTGRYTF	TGTGCTAGTGGTTTGGAAGCCGGGACAGGGAGGTACACCTTC
TRBD1	TRBV28	.	TRBJ1-5	CAGSTGTGVQPQHF	TGTGCCGGCTCGACCGGGACAGGGGTACAGCCCCAGCATTTT